Below, 22 T cell receptor beta chains from the same sample are listed, as sequenced in a study of radiation and T cells in renal cell carcinoma. Method: immunoSEQ multiplex PCR; TCRdb's copy keeps in-frame clones and lacks some. The table includes 85,000 to 100,000 clones, roughly 90% detected once. Time point meaning: baseline pretreatment blood. Indicated treatment: 15 Gy SBRT to primary tumor, nephrectomy 4 weeks later. Sequencing used blood, obtained from a patient whose treatment included radiotherapy and nephrectomy. These receptors were collected from a man aged 45 to 65 with renal cell carcinoma.

The CDR3 DNA sequence: TGTGCCAGCAGTTACTCGAATCTCGATCGGTTTTCACCCCTCCACTTT. It codes for CASSYSNLDRFSPLHF. This chain connects TRBV6-5 to TRBJ1-6; D is unresolved. V gave up 0 bases and J gave up 9 bases, with 15 bases separating them. The CDR3 length is 16 residues. Germline loops: CDR1 MNHEY, CDR2 SVGAGI.

The gene calls are TRBV6-6 and TRBJ2-1, with 10 bases aligning to TRBD1. V gave up 2 bases and J gave up 10 bases; unmatched junction bases: 5. This CDR3 has 14 residues. Germline CDR1 and CDR2: MNHNY and SVGAGI (reference sequence). The CDR3: CASSYRDRGGEQFF. The DNA for the CDR3 is TGTGCCAGCAGTTACCGGGACAGGGGTGGAGAGCAGTTCTTC.

The rearrangement joins TRBV19 to TRBJ1-3; the D is unclear. The germline V gene encodes CDR1 LNHDA and CDR2 SQIVND (reference sequence). This CDR3 has 13 residues. The V and J ends lost 7 bases and 0 bases respectively, with 7 bases between them. The CDR3 DNA is TGTGCCAGTAAGGTATACTCTGGAAACACCATATATTTT. Amino acids: CASKVYSGNTIYF.

The chain carries TRBV14 and TRBJ2-7; D is unresolved. Trimming cost V 0 bases and J 2 bases, with 11 bases left between them. CDR1 SGHDN and CDR2 FVKESK come from the germline V gene. The CDR3 runs to 15 residues. The CDR3 DNA follows: TGTGCCAGCAGCCAAGATATGAGGCTTACCTACGAGCAGTACTTC. This codes for CASSQDMRLTYEQYF.

This chain connects TRBV7-2 to TRBJ1-2, with D maybe TRBD1 (6 bases). There are 16 residues in the CDR3. From germline, CDR1 is SGHTA and CDR2 FQGNSA. V was cut by 2 bases and J by 2 bases, with 15 bases left in between. The CDR3 sequence: CASSLQQGRGNYGYTF. The CDR3 nucleotides read TGTGCCAGCAGCTTACAACAGGGTCGGGGCAACTATGGCTACACCTTC.

The genes are TRBV19 and TRBJ1-1; the D gene is possibly TRBD1 (5 bases). CDR3 length equals 12 residues. Germline loops: CDR1 LNHDA, CDR2 SQIVND (reference sequence). V lost 6 bases, J lost 7 bases, and 12 bases lay in between. Here the CDR3 DNA reads TGTGCCAGTAGCTACCGACAGAATGAAGCTTTCTTT. The encoded protein is CASSYRQNEAFF.

The chain uses TRBV18 and TRBJ1-1, with a possible D match to TRBD1 (6 bases). The CDR3 contains 14 residues. Per the germline V gene, CDR1 is KGHSH and CDR2 is LQKENI. Trimming took 8 bases from V and 3 from J, leaving 16 bases between them. Written as DNA, the CDR3 is TGTGCCAGCGGACCAGGGGTCGGCTACACTGAAGCTTTCTTT. Amino acids: CASGPGVGYTEAFF.

This chain uses TRBV11-2 with TRBJ2-2, with 7 bases identical to TRBD2. V shed 3 bases, J shed 7 bases, and the junction held 11 bases outside the gene matches. Germline-derived CDR1 and CDR2 are SGHAT and FQNNGV. The CDR3 has 16 residues. The CDR3 DNA sequence: TGTGCCAGCAGCTTCGCTAGCGGAGGCGCGGACGGGGAGCTGTTTTTT. It specifies CASSFASGGADGELFF. Combining the CDR3 with reference TRBV11-2 and TRBJ2-2 gives the whole variable domain EAGVAQSPRYKIIEKRQSVAFWCNPISGHATLYWYQQILGQGPKLLIQFQNNGVVDDSQLPKDRFSAERLKGVDSTLKIQPAKLEDSAVYLCASSFASGGADGELFFGEGSRLTVL.

CDR3 in DNA: TGTGCCAGCAGCCCCGGGACAGGGGGATATGATGGCTACACCTTC. Residues: CASSPGTGGYDGYTF. V usage is TRBV28 and J usage is TRBJ1-2; 11 bases map to TRBD1. Germline V CDR1 and CDR2: MDHEN, SYDVKM. V was clipped by 6 bases and J by 6 bases; unmatched bases: 9. This CDR3 spans 15 amino acids.

The chain uses TRBV7-8 and TRBJ1-4, with D unresolved. The CDR3 totals 17 residues. V was pared by 2 bases and J by 3 bases, with 16 bases between. CDR1 and CDR2 (germline): SGHVS, FQNEAQ. CDR3 nucleotides: TGTGCCAGCAGCTTACCTTCCTCTAGACATTCTAATGAAAAACTGTTTTTT. Translation gives CASSLPSSRHSNEKLFF.

This clone was seen a handful of times. The CDR3 sequence: CASSFPTNTGELFF. In nucleotides, the CDR3 is TGTGCCAGCAGTTTCCCCACGAACACCGGGGAGCTGTTTTTT. The V gene is TRBV28, the J gene TRBJ2-2, with D uncertain. This CDR3 is 14 amino acids long. Trimming shortened V by 3 bases and J by 0 bases, and 5 bases separated the two germline ends. CDR1 and CDR2 (germline): MDHEN, SYDVKM.

This chain links TRBV7-2 with TRBJ2-5; possible D gene TRBD2, 5 bases. The CDR3 has 16 amino acids. CDR1 and CDR2 (germline): SGHTA, FQGNSA. Trimming removed 3 bases from V and 1 base from J, with 15 bases in between. The CDR3 region has the DNA TGTGCCAGCAGCTTGTCGGGGTCGAGTGGCCAAGAGACCCAGTACTTC. Its translation: CASSLSGSSGQETQYF. Complete variable domain (other parts from reference TRBV7-2 and TRBJ2-5): GAGVSQSPSNKVTEKGKDVELRCDPISGHTALYWYRQSLGQGLEFLIYFQGNSAPDKSGLPSDRFSAERTGGSVSTLTIQRTQQEDSAVYLCASSLSGSSGQETQYFGPGTRLLVL.

CDR3 amino acids: CASSRMGNSGNTIYF. The CDR3 DNA sequence: TGTGCCAGCAGCCGCATGGGGAACTCTGGAAACACCATATATTTT. The chain has TRBV7-9 and TRBJ1-3; no clear D. This CDR3 region has 15 residues. The V gene's germline CDR1 is SEHNR and CDR2 FQNEAQ (reference sequence). V lost 5 bases and J 0 bases, leaving 11 bases between the germline ends.

This chain joins TRBV7-2 and TRBJ2-2; D tentatively reads TRBD1 or TRBD2 (5 bases each). The germline V and J ends were trimmed by 7 bases and 3 bases, with 15 bases remaining between them. CDR3 length equals 15 residues. Germline CDR1 is SGHTA and CDR2 is FQGNSA. CDR3 sequence (DNA): TGTGCCAGCAACAACCGGGACCTGGACACCGGGGAGCTGTTTTTT. Its protein is CASNNRDLDTGELFF. Combining the CDR3 with reference TRBV7-2 and TRBJ2-2 gives the whole variable domain GAGVSQSPSNKVTEKGKDVELRCDPISGHTALYWYRQSLGQGLEFLIYFQGNSAPDKSGLPSDRFSAERTGGSVSTLTIQRTQQEDSAVYLCASNNRDLDTGELFFGEGSRLTVL.

V usage is TRBV28 and J usage is TRBJ2-3; 9 nucleotides line up with TRBD2. Germline V gives CDR1 MDHEN, CDR2 SYDVKM. The CDR3 runs 15 residues. J was trimmed by 1 base and V by 4 bases; bases with no gene match: 3. In nucleotides, the CDR3 is TGTGCCAGCAGTTATAGCGGGAGAGGCACAGATACGCAGTATTTT. As protein: CASSYSGRGTDTQYF.

The rearrangement links TRBV19 to TRBJ1-5; 9 bases map to TRBD1. The CDR3 is 13 residues long. The germline V gene has CDR1 LNHDA and CDR2 SQIVND (reference sequence). Trimming took 4 bases from V and 7 from J; bases not matched to a gene: 2. CDR3 amino acids: CASSTQGAQPQHF. For the CDR3, the DNA is TGTGCCAGTAGTACACAGGGGGCCCAGCCCCAGCATTTT. Based on the CDR3 plus reference TRBV19 and TRBJ1-5, the full variable domain is DGGITQSPKYLFRKEGQNVTLSCEQNLNHDAMYWYRQDPGQGLRLIYYSQIVNDFQKGDIAEGYSVSREKKESFPLTVTSAQKNPTAFYLCASSTQGAQPQHFGDGTRLSIL.

This clone occurred once. The chain employs TRBV5-1 and TRBJ1-6; possible D gene TRBD1, 6 bases. This CDR3 is 15 amino acids long. The V gene's germline CDR1 is SGHRS and CDR2 YFSETQ. V shed 2 bases and J shed 7 bases, with 13 bases lying between them. Here the CDR3 reads CASSFGGGGNSPLHF. DNA for the CDR3: TGCGCCAGCAGCTTTGGGGGCGGCGGGAATTCACCCCTCCACTTT. The full variable domain, rest sourced from reference TRBV5-1 and TRBJ1-6, is KAGVTQTPRYLIKTRGQQVTLSCSPISGHRSVSWYQQTPGQGLQFLFEYFSETQRNKGNFPGRFSGRQFSNSRSEMNVSTLELGDSALYLCASSFGGGGNSPLHFGNGTRLTVT.

This chain joins TRBV9 and TRBJ1-3; tentatively, D is TRBD1 (5 bases). The ends were cut back, 1 base at V and 0 bases at J, with 14 bases in the middle. Germline-derived CDR1 and CDR2 are SGDLS and YYNGEE. The CDR3 extends over 17 amino acids. The CDR3: CASSVFSDSNSGNTIYF. Here the CDR3 DNA reads TGTGCCAGCAGCGTATTTTCTGACAGCAACTCTGGAAACACCATATATTTT.

This chain connects TRBV6-6 to TRBJ1-1; D is possibly TRBD1 (6 bases). Trimming took 10 bases from V and 4 from J, leaving 22 bases between them. The CDR3 covers 15 residues. Germline V gene lookup returns CDR1 MNHNY and CDR2 SVGAGI (reference sequence). The CDR3 reads CATLTEGGIGTEAFF. The CDR3 region has the DNA TGTGCCACCCTTACGGAGGGGGGAATCGGCACTGAAGCTTTCTTT.

This rearrangement joins TRBV5-4 to TRBJ2-5, with 8 positions matching TRBD1. Germline V lookup: CDR1 SGHNT, CDR2 YYREEE (reference sequence). V shed 3 bases, J shed 1 base, and the junction held 2 bases outside the gene matches. This CDR3 is 14 amino acids long. The CDR3 region has the DNA TGTGCCAGCAGCTCCGGACAGGGCCAAGAGACCCAGTACTTC. It codes for CASSSGQGQETQYF.

The chain carries TRBV7-2 and TRBJ1-1; D is undetermined. The germline gives CDR1 SGHTA, CDR2 FQGNSA. CDR3 length: 13 amino acids. Trimming removed 2 bases from V and 1 base from J, with 5 bases in between. The CDR3 coding sequence is TGTGCCAGCAGCTTATCGTCGAACACTGAAGCTTTCTTT. Its translation: CASSLSSNTEAFF.

This clone was detected only a few times. The chain employs TRBV30 and TRBJ1-6, with no clear D. There are 13 residues in the CDR3. Trimming left V 3 bases short and J 3 bases short, with 6 bases between. Germline lookup yields CDR1 GTSNPN and CDR2 SVGIG (reference sequence). CDR3 sequence: CAWSGNYNSPLHF. The CDR3 DNA follows: TGTGCCTGGAGCGGGAACTATAATTCACCCCTCCACTTT.